The clone carrying this T cell receptor (beta chain) was picked up one time. What it binds is unknown. The sample belongs to a study of cytomegalovirus exposure and HLA in healthy donors. Overall study context: The 110 or so validation repertoires were produced on the same platform as the roughly 670 repertoires of the first cohort. This was reported in a later analysis. Regarding the study as a whole: Most sequenced TCRs were rare (though some public TCRs occurred in many donors). The study designated roughly 150 TCR beta chains cytomegalovirus-associated.

The data were produced by immunoSEQ multiplex PCR, yet TCRdb's version contains in-frame clones alone and is incomplete. The repertoire holds approximately 200,000 clones, with roughly 80% as singletons. The length of the CDR3 is 12 residues. Germline V CDR1 and CDR2: SGHRS, YFSETQ. V shed 8 bases and J shed 6 bases, with 14 bases lying between them. The material sequenced was PBMCs. The chain links TRBV5-1 to TRBJ2-5, with D tentatively TRBD2 (5 bases). This sequence was found in a man younger than 35 in good health and CMV-seropositive. This CDR3 is CASRATGKTQYF. The CDR3 DNA sequence: TGCGCCAGTCGGGCGACCGGGAAGACCCAGTACTTC.